These 5 T cell receptor beta chains originate from one sample sequenced in a study of blood T cell repertoires in COVID-19. Clones were read by immunoSEQ multiplex PCR, and TCRdb kept only the in-frame ones, dropping some. The sample carries some 250,000 clones, roughly four fifths recorded once. The sequencing sample was made of peripheral blood. These TCRs come from a woman aged 60-70 years with active or convalescent COVID-19.

Of note for this clone: At one of its ends the junction is not consistent with the germline gene, which may arise from a read error. CDR3 residues: CGTRGQTNTEAFF. The CDR3 DNA is TGCGGAACCCGTGGACAAACAAACACTGAAGCTTTCTTT. The V and J genes are TRBV6-5 and TRBJ1-1, with TRBD1 as a possible D gene (5 bases). This CDR3 region has 13 residues. Germline V gene sequence: CDR1 MNHEY, CDR2 SVGAGI.

The genes are TRBV5-4 and TRBJ2-5; 11 nucleotides line up with TRBD2. The CDR3 extends over 18 amino acids. With V trimmed by 0 bases and J by 7 bases, 14 bases remained unmatched. Germline CDR1 and CDR2: SGHNT and YYREEE (reference sequence). The CDR3 DNA reads as TGTGCCAGCAGCTTGGCCGGAGGTGGTAGCGGGGGGGCGCGGACCCAGTACTTC. It encodes CASSLAGGGSGGARTQYF. Looking up the rest from reference TRBV5-4 and TRBJ2-5 gives the full variable domain: ETGVTQSPTHLIKTRGQQVTLRCSSQSGHNTVSWYQQALGQGPQFIFQYYREEENGRGNFPPRFSGLQFPNYSSELNVNALELDDSALYLCASSLAGGGSGGARTQYFGPGTRLLVL.

In this sample, this clone turned up once. V is TRBV30 and J is TRBJ2-3; D ambiguous. Looked up from germline, CDR1 is GTSNPN and CDR2 is SVGIG (reference sequence). The CDR3 contains 13 residues. The V and J ends lost 5 bases and 2 bases respectively, with 11 bases between them. The CDR3 region is CAWQTVYTDTQYF. The CDR3 nucleotides read TGTGCCTGGCAGACTGTCTACACAGATACGCAGTATTTT.

The chain uses TRBV5-1 and TRBJ2-3; TRBD2 is a possible D gene (5 bases). V was pared by 4 bases and J by 4 bases, with 16 bases between. The length of the CDR3 is 15 residues. CDR1 SGHRS and CDR2 YFSETQ come from the germline V gene. The CDR3 sequence: CASSLPSILPDTQYF. The CDR3 nucleotides are TGCGCCAGCAGCCTACCTAGCATTCTTCCAGATACGCAGTATTTT.

This clone was counted once. The chain links TRBV2 to TRBJ2-2; 9 positions match TRBD1. CDR3 length: 15 amino acids. V trimming: 6 bases; J trimming: 6 bases; junction bases outside the gene matches: 8. CDR1 and CDR2 from the germline V gene are SNHLY and FYNNEI. This CDR3 reads CASRAGTGWAGELFF. The DNA of the CDR3 is TGTGCCAGCAGAGCCGGGACAGGGTGGGCCGGGGAGCTGTTTTTT.